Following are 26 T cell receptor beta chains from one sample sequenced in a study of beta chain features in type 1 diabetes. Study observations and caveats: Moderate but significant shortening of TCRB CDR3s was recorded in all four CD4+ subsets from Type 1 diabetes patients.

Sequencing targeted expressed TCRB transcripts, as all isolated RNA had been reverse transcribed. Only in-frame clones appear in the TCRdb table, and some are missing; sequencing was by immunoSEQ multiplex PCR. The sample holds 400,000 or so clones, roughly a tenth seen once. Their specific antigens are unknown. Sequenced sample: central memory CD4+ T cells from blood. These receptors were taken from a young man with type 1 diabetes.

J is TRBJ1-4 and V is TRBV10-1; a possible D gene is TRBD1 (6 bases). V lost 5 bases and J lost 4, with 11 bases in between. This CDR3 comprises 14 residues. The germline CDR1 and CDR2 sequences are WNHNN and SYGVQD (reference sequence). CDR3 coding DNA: TGCGCCAGCAGTCATGGACAGCTTAATGAAAAACTGTTTTTT. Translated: CASSHGQLNEKLFF.

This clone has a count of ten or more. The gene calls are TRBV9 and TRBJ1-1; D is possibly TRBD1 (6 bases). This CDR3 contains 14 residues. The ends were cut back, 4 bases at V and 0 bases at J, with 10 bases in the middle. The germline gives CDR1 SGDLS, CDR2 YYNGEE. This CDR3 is CASSLDRMNTEAFF. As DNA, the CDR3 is TGTGCCAGCAGCCTCGACAGGATGAACACTGAAGCTTTCTTT.

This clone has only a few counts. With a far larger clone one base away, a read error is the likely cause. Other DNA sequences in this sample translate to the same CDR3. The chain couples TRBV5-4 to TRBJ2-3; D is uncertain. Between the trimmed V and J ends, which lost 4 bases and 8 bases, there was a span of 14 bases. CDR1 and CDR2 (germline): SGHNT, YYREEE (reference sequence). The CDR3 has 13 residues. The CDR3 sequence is CASSQDILTTQYF. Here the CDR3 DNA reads TGTGCCAGCAGCCAAGATATACTAACTACGCAGTATTTT. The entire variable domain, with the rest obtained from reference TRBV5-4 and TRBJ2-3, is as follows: ETGVTQSPTHLIKTRGQQVTLRCSSQSGHNTVSWYQQALGQGPQFIFQYYREEENGRGNFPPRFSGLQFPNYSSELNVNALELDDSALYLCASSQDILTTQYFGPGTRLTVL.

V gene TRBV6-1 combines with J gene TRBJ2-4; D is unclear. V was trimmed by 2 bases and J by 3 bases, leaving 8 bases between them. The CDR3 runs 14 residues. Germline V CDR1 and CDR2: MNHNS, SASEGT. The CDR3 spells CASSELGSKNIQYF. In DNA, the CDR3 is TGTGCCAGCAGTGAATTGGGCAGCAAAAACATTCAGTACTTC.

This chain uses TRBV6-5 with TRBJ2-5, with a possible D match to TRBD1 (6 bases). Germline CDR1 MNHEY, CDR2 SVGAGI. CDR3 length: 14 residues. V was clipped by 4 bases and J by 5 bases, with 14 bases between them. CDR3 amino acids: CASSFQQGRETQYF. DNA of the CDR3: TGTGCCAGCAGTTTCCAACAGGGTAGGGAGACCCAGTACTTC.

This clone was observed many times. In DNA, the CDR3 is TGTGCCAGCTCACTGGACAGTAACTATGGCTACACCTTC. Amino acids: CASSLDSNYGYTF. This chain connects TRBV18 to TRBJ1-2, with a possible D match to TRBD1 (6 bases). Germline CDR1 and CDR2: KGHSH and LQKENI. V dropped 4 bases and J dropped 1 base, with 7 bases sitting between them. This CDR3 comprises 13 residues.

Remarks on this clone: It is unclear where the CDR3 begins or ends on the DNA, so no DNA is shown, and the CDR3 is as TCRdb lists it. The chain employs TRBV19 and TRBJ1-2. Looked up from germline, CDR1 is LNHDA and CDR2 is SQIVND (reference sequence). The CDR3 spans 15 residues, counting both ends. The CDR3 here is CASSIAFGPGYGYTF.

This chain's CDR3 is CASSLRFLQGRSYEQYF. In DNA form, the CDR3 reads TGTGCCAGCAGCCTCCGATTTCTACAGGGGAGATCCTACGAGCAGTACTTC. This chain uses TRBV14 with TRBJ2-7, with 7 bases matching TRBD1. V shed 4 bases, J shed 1 base, and the junction held 13 bases outside the gene matches. Per germline, CDR1 SGHDN and CDR2 FVKESK. The CDR3 runs to 17 residues.

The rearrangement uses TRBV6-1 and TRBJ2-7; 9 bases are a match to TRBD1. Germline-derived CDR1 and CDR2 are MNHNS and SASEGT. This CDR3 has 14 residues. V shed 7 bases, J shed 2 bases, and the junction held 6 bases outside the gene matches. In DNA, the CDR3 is TGTGCCAGCACCAGGGACAGGGTGGCCTACGAGCAGTACTTC. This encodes CASTRDRVAYEQYF.

CDR3 loop: CASSLPGTGMNYGYTF. The DNA for the CDR3 is TGTGCCAGCAGCTTGCCCGGGACAGGGATGAACTATGGCTACACCTTC. The V and J genes are TRBV2 and TRBJ1-2; 9 bases match TRBD1. The CDR3 extends over 16 amino acids. J gave up 2 bases and V 6 bases, and 10 bases lay outside the gene matches. Germline V gives CDR1 SNHLY, CDR2 FYNNEI.

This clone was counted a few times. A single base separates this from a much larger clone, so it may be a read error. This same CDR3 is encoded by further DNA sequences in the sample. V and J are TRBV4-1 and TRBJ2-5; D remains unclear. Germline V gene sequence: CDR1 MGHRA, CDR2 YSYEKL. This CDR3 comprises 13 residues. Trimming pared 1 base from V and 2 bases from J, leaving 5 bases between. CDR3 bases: TGCGCCAGCAGCCAAGGAGCGCAAGAGACCCAGTACTTC. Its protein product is CASSQGAQETQYF.

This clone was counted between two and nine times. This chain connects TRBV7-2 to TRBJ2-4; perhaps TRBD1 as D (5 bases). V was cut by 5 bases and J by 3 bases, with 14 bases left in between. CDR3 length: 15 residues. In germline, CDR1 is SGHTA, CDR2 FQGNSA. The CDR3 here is CASSLIGVVKNIQYF. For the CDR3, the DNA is TGTGCCAGCAGCCTAATAGGGGTGGTCAAAAACATTCAGTACTTC.

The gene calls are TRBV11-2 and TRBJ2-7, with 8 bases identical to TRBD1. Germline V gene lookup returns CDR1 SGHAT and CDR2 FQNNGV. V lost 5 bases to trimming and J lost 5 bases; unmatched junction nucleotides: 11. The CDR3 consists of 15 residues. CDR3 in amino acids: CASSRGPDREDEQYF. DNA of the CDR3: TGTGCCAGCAGCCGCGGTCCGGACAGGGAGGACGAGCAGTACTTC.

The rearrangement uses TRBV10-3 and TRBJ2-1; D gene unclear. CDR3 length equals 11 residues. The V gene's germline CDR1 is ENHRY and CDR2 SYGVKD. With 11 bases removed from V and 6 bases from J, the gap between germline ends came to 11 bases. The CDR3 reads CAVNSFNEQFF. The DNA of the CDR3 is TGTGCCGTCAACTCATTCAATGAGCAGTTCTTC.

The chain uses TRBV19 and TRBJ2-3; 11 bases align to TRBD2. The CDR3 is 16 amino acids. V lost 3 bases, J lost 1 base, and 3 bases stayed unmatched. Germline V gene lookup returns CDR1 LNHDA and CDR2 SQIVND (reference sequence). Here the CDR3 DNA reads TGTGCCAGTAGTATCGGGACTAGCGGAGGCACAGATACGCAGTATTTT. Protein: CASSIGTSGGTDTQYF.

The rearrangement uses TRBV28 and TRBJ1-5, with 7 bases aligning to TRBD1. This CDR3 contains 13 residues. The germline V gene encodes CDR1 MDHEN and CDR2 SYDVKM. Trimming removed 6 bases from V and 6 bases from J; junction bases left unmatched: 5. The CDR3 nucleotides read TGTGCCAGCAGATGGGCAGGGGGTCAGCCCCAGCATTTT. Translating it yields CASRWAGGQPQHF.

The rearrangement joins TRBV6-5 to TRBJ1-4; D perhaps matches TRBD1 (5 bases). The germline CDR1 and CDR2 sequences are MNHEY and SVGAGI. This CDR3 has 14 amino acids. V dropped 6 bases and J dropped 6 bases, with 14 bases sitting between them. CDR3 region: CASSSWTSDEKLFF. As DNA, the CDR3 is TGTGCCAGCAGCTCGTGGACATCCGATGAAAAACTGTTTTTT.

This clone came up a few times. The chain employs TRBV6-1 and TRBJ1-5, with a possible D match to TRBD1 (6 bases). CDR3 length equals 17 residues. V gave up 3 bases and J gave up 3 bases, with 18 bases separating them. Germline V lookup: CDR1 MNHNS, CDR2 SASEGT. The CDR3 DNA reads TGTGCCAGCAGTGATTTAGCCGCGGACAGATTCAATCAGCCCCAGCATTTT. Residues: CASSDLAADRFNQPQHF.

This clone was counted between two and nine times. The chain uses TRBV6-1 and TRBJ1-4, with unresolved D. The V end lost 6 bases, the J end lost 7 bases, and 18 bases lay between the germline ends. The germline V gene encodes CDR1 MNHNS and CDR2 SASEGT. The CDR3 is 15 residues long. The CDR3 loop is CASRGGQARGEKLFF. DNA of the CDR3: TGTGCCAGCAGGGGCGGCCAGGCGCGGGGTGAAAAACTGTTTTTT.

In DNA form, the CDR3 reads TGTGCCAGCAGCTTCAGGGAAATGGGCGAGCAGTACTTC. Translation gives CASSFREMGEQYF. This chain links TRBV7-2 with TRBJ2-7; the D gene is possibly TRBD1 (5 bases). This CDR3 is 13 amino acids long. The germline gives CDR1 SGHTA, CDR2 FQGNSA. The V end was cut by 3 bases, the J end by 6 bases, with 12 bases between.

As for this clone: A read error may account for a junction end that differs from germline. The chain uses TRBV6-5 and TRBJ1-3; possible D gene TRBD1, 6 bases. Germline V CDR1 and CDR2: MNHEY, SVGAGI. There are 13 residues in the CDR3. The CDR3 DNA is TGTGCCAGCAGTTACTCCGGACAGTCCGTGCCCATTTTT. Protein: CASSYSGQSVPIF.

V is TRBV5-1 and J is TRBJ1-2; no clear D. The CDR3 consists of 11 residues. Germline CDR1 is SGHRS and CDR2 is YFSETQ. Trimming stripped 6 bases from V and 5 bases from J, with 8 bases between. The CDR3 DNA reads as TGCGCCAGCACGGTCGGGTATGGCTACACCTTC. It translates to CASTVGYGYTF.

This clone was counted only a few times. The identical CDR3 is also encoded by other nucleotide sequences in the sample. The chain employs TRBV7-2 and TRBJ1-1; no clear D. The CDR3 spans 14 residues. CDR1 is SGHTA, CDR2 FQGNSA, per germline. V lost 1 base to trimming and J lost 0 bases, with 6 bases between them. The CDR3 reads CASSLGPLNTEAFF. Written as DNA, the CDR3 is TGTGCCAGCAGCTTAGGACCGCTGAACACTGAAGCTTTCTTT.

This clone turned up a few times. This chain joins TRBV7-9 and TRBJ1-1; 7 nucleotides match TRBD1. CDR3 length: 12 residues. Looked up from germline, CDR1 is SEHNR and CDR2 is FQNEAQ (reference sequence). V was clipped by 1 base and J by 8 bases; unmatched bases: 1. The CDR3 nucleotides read TGTGCCAGCAGCTTAGTGGGACAGGAAGCTTTCTTT. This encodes CASSLVGQEAFF.

The CDR3 DNA follows: TGCAGCGTTGCCCTGTTAGAGAGTACGCAGTATTTT. As protein: CSVALLESTQYF. The V call is TRBV29-1, the J call TRBJ2-3; D gene unclear. V was cut by 4 bases and J by 8 bases, with 13 bases left in between. Germline-derived CDR1 and CDR2 are SQVTM and ANQGSEA. CDR3 length: 12 amino acids.

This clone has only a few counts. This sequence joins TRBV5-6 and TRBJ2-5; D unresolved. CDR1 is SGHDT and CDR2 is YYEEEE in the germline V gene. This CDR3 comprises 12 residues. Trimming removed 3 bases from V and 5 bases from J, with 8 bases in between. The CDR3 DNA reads TGTGCCAGCAGCTCGCTTGGGGAGACCCAGTACTTC. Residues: CASSSLGETQYF.